One sample yielded the 28 T cell receptor beta chains listed below, sequenced in a study of blood T cell repertoires in COVID-19. TCRdb's copy holds only in-frame clones and misses some; the assay was immunoSEQ multiplex PCR. This table has approximately 250,000 clones, more than 70% appearing once. Sequences were obtained from PBMCs or T cells enriched from blood (not recorded which). The source of these receptors is a woman in her forties with acute COVID-19.

This chain uses TRBV21-1 with TRBJ2-1; no DNA check was done on the table's D call, TRBD2. TRBV21-1 counts as a pseudogene. The CDR3 contains 17 residues. The CDR3 here is CASSKDQGRGPYNEQFF. The CDR3, as DNA: TGTGCCAGCAGCAAAGACCAAGGGCGGGGACCCTACAATGAGCAGTTCTTC.

This chain links TRBV19 with TRBJ1-3, with a possible D match to TRBD1 (5 bases). CDR1 and CDR2 from the germline V gene are LNHDA and SQIVND (reference sequence). V was cut by 0 bases and J by 9 bases, with 18 bases left in between. The CDR3 runs to 16 residues. The CDR3 loop is CASSIEGRLGGSTIYF. In nucleotides, the CDR3 is TGTGCCAGTAGTATAGAAGGCCGCCTCGGGGGTAGCACCATATATTTT.

This clone came up a few times. J is TRBJ2-5 and V is TRBV19; 7 positions agree with TRBD2. CDR3 length equals 13 residues. The J segment lost 3 bases and the V segment lost 7 bases, leaving 5 bases of the junction unmatched. CDR1 and CDR2 from the germline V gene are LNHDA and SQIVND (reference sequence). Here the CDR3 reads CASTPAGEETQYF. CDR3 DNA: TGTGCCAGTACCCCCGCGGGAGAAGAGACCCAGTACTTC.

V gene TRBV2 combines with J gene TRBJ2-5; a possible D gene is TRBD2 (5 bases). Germline V lookup: CDR1 SNHLY, CDR2 FYNNEI. This CDR3 is built from 12 residues. Between the trimmed V and J ends, which lost 4 bases and 5 bases, there was a span of 8 bases. This chain's CDR3 is CASSVRVETQYF. CDR3 in DNA: TGTGCCAGCAGTGTGAGGGTCGAGACCCAGTACTTC.

J is TRBJ2-3 and V is TRBV6-5, with TRBD2 as a possible D gene (5 bases). This CDR3 region has 15 residues. Deletions cut 2 bases from V and 0 bases from J, with 9 bases between. Germline CDR1 MNHEY, CDR2 SVGAGI. CDR3 protein: CASSYRGRSTDTQYF. The CDR3 nucleotides are TGTGCCAGCAGTTACAGAGGGAGAAGCACAGATACGCAGTATTTT.

The chain uses TRBV2 and TRBJ1-5; 7 bases map to TRBD1. Unmatched junction bases numbered 7, after V lost 2 bases and J lost 9 bases. CDR3 size: 14 residues. Germline CDR1 is SNHLY and CDR2 is FYNNEI. The CDR3 loop is CASSEMGTAAPQHF. For the CDR3, the DNA is TGTGCCAGCAGTGAAATGGGGACAGCCGCGCCCCAGCATTTT.

The gene calls are TRBV28 and TRBJ1-4, with D unresolved. V was clipped by 6 bases and J by 8 bases, with 10 bases between them. The CDR3 runs to 12 residues. CDR1 and CDR2 (germline): MDHEN, SYDVKM. CDR3 in DNA: TGTGCCAGCAGGTCATTACGGGAAAAACTGTTTTTT. It is translated as CASRSLREKLFF.

The chain employs TRBV6-2 or TRBV6-3 and TRBJ2-3; TRBD2 agrees at 12 bases. J was trimmed by 3 bases and V by 2 bases; bases with no gene match: 3. Germline CDR1 MNHEY, CDR2 SVGEGT. This CDR3 is 16 amino acids long. CDR3 coding DNA: TGTGCCAGCAGTTACGCCCTAGCGGGAGGGACAGATACGCAGTATTTT. Its translation: CASSYALAGGTDTQYF.

The chain's CDR3 is CATSLTSGRWSGTDTQYF. As DNA, the CDR3 is TGTGCCACCAGTCTCACTAGCGGGAGATGGTCTGGCACAGATACGCAGTATTTT. J is TRBJ2-3 and V is TRBV24-1, with 11 bases aligning to TRBD2. Per the germline V gene, CDR1 is KGHDR and CDR2 is SFDVKD. The V gene end was trimmed by 6 bases and the J gene end by 1 base; junction bases not matched to a gene: 11. The CDR3 length is 18 residues.

The chain has TRBV7-8 and TRBJ1-1, with 9 bases aligning to TRBD1. CDR3 length: 15 amino acids. Germline CDR1 is SGHVS and CDR2 is FQNEAQ. The ends lost 3 bases at V and 1 base at J; junction bases unmatched: 3. CDR3 in amino acids: CASSLTGGRNTEAFF. The DNA for the CDR3 is TGTGCCAGCAGCTTGACAGGGGGGAGGAACACTGAAGCTTTCTTT. Full variable domain (remainder filled in from reference TRBV7-8 and TRBJ1-1): GAGVSQSPRYKVAKRGQDVALRCDPISGHVSLFWYQQALGQGPEFLTYFQNEAQLDKSGLPSDRFFAERPEGSVSTLKIQRTQQEDSAVYLCASSLTGGRNTEAFFGQGTRLTVV.

This clone was counted a single time. The chain links TRBV7-9 to TRBJ1-3; D is unresolved. V lost 1 base and J lost 8, with 12 bases in between. The germline V gene encodes CDR1 SEHNR and CDR2 FQNEAQ (reference sequence). This CDR3 region has 14 residues. CDR3 DNA: TGTGCCAGCAGCTTAGAAGTGGGGAGGGACACCATATATTTT. Translation gives CASSLEVGRDTIYF.

The gene calls are TRBV7-8 and TRBJ1-2; tentatively, D is TRBD1 (6 bases). Trimming cost V 10 bases and J 1 base, with 22 bases left between them. CDR1 and CDR2 from the germline V gene are SGHVS and FQNEAQ. The CDR3 spans 16 residues. The CDR3 sequence is CATSPTGRRGNYGYTF. The CDR3 nucleotides are TGTGCCACCTCACCGACAGGAAGAAGGGGTAACTATGGCTACACCTTC.

V gene TRBV10-2 combines with J gene TRBJ1-2; D not certain. This CDR3 is 13 amino acids long. Germline CDR1 is WSHSY and CDR2 is SAAADI. Trimming stripped 3 bases from V and 4 bases from J, with 9 bases between. DNA for the CDR3: TGCGCCAGCAGTGACCCTCGGGGCTATGGCTACACCTTC. The encoded protein is CASSDPRGYGYTF.

This clone was recorded once. This chain uses TRBV9 with TRBJ2-1; no firm D call. CDR1 is SGDLS, CDR2 YYNGEE, per germline. V was cut by 1 base and J by 0 bases, with 14 bases left in between. This CDR3 is 17 amino acids long. The CDR3 reads CASSVSRVSSSYNEQFF. The CDR3 nucleotides read TGTGCCAGCAGCGTATCCCGGGTTTCCAGCTCCTACAATGAGCAGTTCTTC.

This clone has a single count. V and J are TRBV14 and TRBJ1-3, with D possibly TRBD1 on 5 matching bases. V was pared by 1 base and J by 5 bases, with 18 bases between. The length of the CDR3 is 17 residues. Germline V CDR1 and CDR2: SGHDN, FVKESK. The CDR3 protein is CASSQGRDPRPRNTIYF. The CDR3 bases are TGTGCCAGCAGCCAAGGGAGGGACCCCAGACCCAGAAACACCATATATTTT.

V and J are TRBV28 and TRBJ1-1; 7 positions match TRBD1. Per germline, CDR1 MDHEN and CDR2 SYDVKM. Losses at the gene ends were 6 bases for V and 4 bases for J; bases not matched to a gene: 11. CDR3 size: 15 residues. CDR3 nucleotide sequence: TGTGCCAGCAGAGTCCGGGACAGCCGCCTCACTGAAGCTTTCTTT. This codes for CASRVRDSRLTEAFF.

The chain employs TRBV13 and TRBJ1-6, with a tentative D call TRBD1 (6 bases). Trimming removed 7 bases from V and 7 bases from J, with 11 bases in between. CDR1 is PRHDT and CDR2 is FYEKMQ in the germline V gene (reference sequence). This CDR3 has 13 amino acids. As DNA, the CDR3 is TGTGCCAGCAAGCGAACAGGGAATTCACCCCTCCACTTT. It yields the protein CASKRTGNSPLHF.

The rearrangement joins TRBV19 to TRBJ1-2; perhaps TRBD1 as D (6 bases). The V gene lost 9 bases and the J gene lost 4 bases, with 15 bases spanning the gap. Germline V gene lookup returns CDR1 LNHDA and CDR2 SQIVND (reference sequence). The CDR3 has 13 residues. The CDR3 coding sequence is TGTGCCAGCTCTGACAGGACAGTCTATGGCTACACCTTC. It codes for CASSDRTVYGYTF.

The CDR3 DNA reads as TGTGCCAGCAGCCCCGGTGTGGGGACAACCTACAATGAGCAGTTCTTC. It specifies CASSPGVGTTYNEQFF. The chain has TRBV7-9 and TRBJ2-1; D perhaps matches TRBD1 (6 bases). This CDR3 is built from 16 residues. From germline, CDR1 is SEHNR and CDR2 FQNEAQ (reference sequence). The V gene lost 5 bases and the J gene lost 2 bases, with 16 bases spanning the gap.

V and J are TRBV25-1 and TRBJ1-1; a weak D match, TRBD1 (5 bases). This CDR3 is 13 amino acids long. V was pared by 7 bases and J by 1 base, with 10 bases between. The germline V gene has CDR1 MGHDK and CDR2 SYGVNS. CDR3: CASTNRRNTEAFF. For the CDR3, the DNA is TGTGCCAGCACCAACAGGAGGAACACTGAAGCTTTCTTT.

A single count supports this clone. The gene calls are TRBV20-1 and TRBJ1-5; D uncertain. This CDR3 has 13 amino acids. Germline CDR1 is DFQATT and CDR2 is SNEGSKA (reference sequence). Trimming shortened V by 3 bases and J by 3 bases, and 9 bases separated the two germline ends. The CDR3 reads CSASSRPNQPQHF. The DNA of the CDR3 is TGCAGTGCTAGTAGCAGGCCCAATCAGCCCCAGCATTTT.

This sequence joins TRBV7-2 and TRBJ1-1, with 9 nucleotides matching TRBD1. V lost 4 bases and J lost 3; bases outside the gene matches: 6. This CDR3 region has 15 residues. CDR1 and CDR2 (germline): SGHTA, FQGNSA. CDR3 amino acids: CASSSQGAWHTEAFF. The CDR3 DNA follows: TGTGCCAGCAGCTCACAGGGGGCTTGGCACACTGAAGCTTTCTTT. The full variable domain, rest sourced from reference TRBV7-2 and TRBJ1-1, is GAGVSQSPSNKVTEKGKDVELRCDPISGHTALYWYRQSLGQGLEFLIYFQGNSAPDKSGLPSDRFSAERTGGSVSTLTIQRTQQEDSAVYLCASSSQGAWHTEAFFGQGTRLTVV.

The V call is TRBV6-5, the J call TRBJ1-1; D ambiguous. Germline V CDR1 and CDR2: MNHEY, SVGAGI. The CDR3 is 14 residues long. The V gene lost 8 bases and the J gene lost 4 bases, with 17 bases spanning the gap. The CDR3 coding sequence is TGTGCCAGCCGGCGAGCGGAAATCCTCACTGAAGCTTTCTTT. This gives the protein CASRRAEILTEAFF.

The V gene is TRBV28, the J gene TRBJ2-5; tentative D call: TRBD2 (6 bases). V lost 2 bases and J 5 bases, leaving 9 bases between the germline ends. The CDR3 is 13 amino acids. Germline values: CDR1 MDHEN, CDR2 SYDVKM. This chain's CDR3 is CASSLAGRETQYF. The CDR3 nucleotides are TGTGCCAGCAGTTTAGCAGGGAGGGAGACCCAGTACTTC.

This chain uses TRBV2 with TRBJ1-1; possible D gene TRBD1, 5 bases. Germline CDR1 SNHLY, CDR2 FYNNEI. V was shortened by 3 bases and J by 5 bases, with 10 bases between the two germline ends. This CDR3 spans 13 amino acids. The CDR3 DNA sequence: TGTGCCAGCAGTGAGGAAGGGGAAACTGAAGCTTTCTTT. Amino acids: CASSEEGETEAFF.

CDR3 in amino acids: CASSPRTRRTDTQYF. As DNA, the CDR3 is TGTGCCAGCAGTCCTAGGACCAGGAGGACAGATACGCAGTATTTT. The chain employs TRBV27 and TRBJ2-3, with D possibly TRBD2 on 5 matching bases. The CDR3 sequence is 15 residues long. The V and J ends lost 5 bases and 3 bases respectively, with 15 bases between them. Looked up from germline, CDR1 is MNHEY and CDR2 is SMNVEV (reference sequence).

CDR3 in DNA: TGTGCCAGCAGCGCCACAGGGTTCGGCTATGGCTACACCTTC. Protein sequence: CASSATGFGYGYTF. V gene TRBV7-9 combines with J gene TRBJ1-2; D perhaps matches TRBD1 (6 bases). CDR3 length: 14 amino acids. Germline V CDR1 and CDR2: SEHNR, FQNEAQ (reference sequence). V lost 5 bases and J lost 4, with 14 bases in between.

The chain joins TRBV27 to TRBJ1-1; TRBD1 aligns across 8 bases. This CDR3 contains 14 residues. Losses at the gene ends were 6 bases for V and 0 bases for J; bases not matched to a gene: 3. Germline CDR1 MNHEY, CDR2 SMNVEV (reference sequence). In nucleotides, the CDR3 is TGTGCCAGCAGGAGGGACAGGATGAACACTGAAGCTTTCTTT. It codes for CASRRDRMNTEAFF.